This TCR beta chain was recovered during a study of regulatory T cells in long-lasting Graves disease. Whole-study context: Positivity for TSH receptor antibodies plus over 5 years of antithyroid drugs meant persistent Graves' disease.

The time point was: persistent/refractory GD, antithyroid drugs over 5 years with positive TRAb. Making the TCR library involved RNA that had been extracted from PBMCs. Relying on iRepertoire HTBI primers and Arm-PCR of CDR3 regions, the team built TCR beta libraries. Using its own MiXCR run on the multiplex PCR reads, TCRdb lists one record per CDR3 protein. The sample gives 450,000 or so distinct CDR3 sequences, 20% to 25% of which show up once; about 12% is in the top ten. V shed 5 bases and J shed 6 bases, with 13 bases lying between them. The CDR3 is 13 amino acids. Germline-derived CDR1 and CDR2 are SEHNR and FQNEAQ (reference sequence). This clonotype has at least ten counts.

Sequenced here: peripheral blood mononuclear cells (PBMCs), sampled when the disease was refractory, from a patient treated with antithyroid drugs. The V gene is TRBV7-9, the J gene TRBJ1-2; tentatively, D is TRBD1 (5 bases). This TCR was recovered from a female donor with Graves disease. The CDR3 loop is CASSGGPGNGYTF. As DNA, the CDR3 is TGTGCCAGCAGCGGTGGTCCAGGGAATGGCTACACCTTC. The whole variable domain, filled in from reference TRBV7-9 and TRBJ1-2, reads DTGVSQNPRHKITKRGQNVTFRCDPISEHNRLYWYRQTLGQGPEFLTYFQNEAQLEKSRLLSDRFSAERPKGSFSTLEIQRTEQGDSAMYLCASSGGPGNGYTFGSGTRLTVV.